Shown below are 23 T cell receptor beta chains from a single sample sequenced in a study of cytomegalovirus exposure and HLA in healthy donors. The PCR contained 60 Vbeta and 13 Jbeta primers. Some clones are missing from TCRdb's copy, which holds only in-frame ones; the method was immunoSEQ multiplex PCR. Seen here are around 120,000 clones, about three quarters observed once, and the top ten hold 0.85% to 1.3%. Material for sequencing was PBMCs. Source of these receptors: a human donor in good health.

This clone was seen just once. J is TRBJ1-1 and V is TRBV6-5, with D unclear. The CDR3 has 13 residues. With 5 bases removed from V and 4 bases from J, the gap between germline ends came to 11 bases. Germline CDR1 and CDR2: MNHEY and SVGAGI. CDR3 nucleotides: TGTGCCAGCAGTCAAACCGCGGGCACTGAAGCTTTCTTT. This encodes CASSQTAGTEAFF.

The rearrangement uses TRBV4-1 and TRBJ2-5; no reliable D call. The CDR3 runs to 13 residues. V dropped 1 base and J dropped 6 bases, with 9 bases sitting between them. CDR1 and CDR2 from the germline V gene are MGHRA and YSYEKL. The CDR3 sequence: CASSQGSEQTQYF. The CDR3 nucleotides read TGCGCCAGCAGCCAAGGATCAGAACAGACCCAGTACTTC.

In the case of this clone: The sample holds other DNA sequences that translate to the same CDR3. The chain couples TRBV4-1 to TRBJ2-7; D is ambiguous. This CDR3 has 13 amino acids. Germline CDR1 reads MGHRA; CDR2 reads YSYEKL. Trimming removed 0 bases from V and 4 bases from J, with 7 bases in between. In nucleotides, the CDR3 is TGCGCCAGCAGCCAAGATCGAGCGTACGAGCAGTACTTC. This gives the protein CASSQDRAYEQYF.

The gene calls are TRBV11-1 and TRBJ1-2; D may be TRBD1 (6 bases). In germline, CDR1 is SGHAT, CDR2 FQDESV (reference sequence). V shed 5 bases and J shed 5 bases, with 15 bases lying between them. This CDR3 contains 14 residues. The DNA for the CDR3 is TGTGCCAGCAGCCCGACGACAGGCCCTTATGGCTACACCTTC. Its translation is CASSPTTGPYGYTF.

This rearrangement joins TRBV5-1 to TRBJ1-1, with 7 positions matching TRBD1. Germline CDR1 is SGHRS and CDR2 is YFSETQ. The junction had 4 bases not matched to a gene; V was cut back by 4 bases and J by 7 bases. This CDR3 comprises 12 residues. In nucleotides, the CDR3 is TGCGCCAGCAGCCCGACAGGGTTTGAAGCTTTCTTT. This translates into CASSPTGFEAFF. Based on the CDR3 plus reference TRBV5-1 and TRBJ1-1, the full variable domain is KAGVTQTPRYLIKTRGQQVTLSCSPISGHRSVSWYQQTPGQGLQFLFEYFSETQRNKGNFPGRFSGRQFSNSRSEMNVSTLELGDSALYLCASSPTGFEAFFGQGTRLTVV.

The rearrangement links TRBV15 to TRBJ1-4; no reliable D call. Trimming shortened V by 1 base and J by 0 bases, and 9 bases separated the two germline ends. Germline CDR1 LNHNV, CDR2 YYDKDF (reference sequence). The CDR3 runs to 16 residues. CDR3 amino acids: CATSRVVGATNEKLFF. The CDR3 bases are TGTGCCACCAGCAGAGTCGTGGGAGCAACTAATGAAAAACTGTTTTTT.

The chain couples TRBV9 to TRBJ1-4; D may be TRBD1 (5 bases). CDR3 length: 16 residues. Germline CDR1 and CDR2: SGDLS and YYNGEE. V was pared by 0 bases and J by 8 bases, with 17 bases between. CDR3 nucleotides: TGTGCCAGCAGCGTAGGACAGTTCCCCGCAAGGGAAAAACTGTTTTTT. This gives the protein CASSVGQFPAREKLFF.

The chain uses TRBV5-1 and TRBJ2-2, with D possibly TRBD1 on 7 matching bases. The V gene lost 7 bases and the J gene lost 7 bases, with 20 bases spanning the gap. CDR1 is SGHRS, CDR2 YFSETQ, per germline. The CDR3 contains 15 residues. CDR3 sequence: CASRSAGGGSGELFF. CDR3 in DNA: TGCGCCAGCCGCTCCGCTGGAGGGGGCAGCGGGGAGCTGTTTTTT.

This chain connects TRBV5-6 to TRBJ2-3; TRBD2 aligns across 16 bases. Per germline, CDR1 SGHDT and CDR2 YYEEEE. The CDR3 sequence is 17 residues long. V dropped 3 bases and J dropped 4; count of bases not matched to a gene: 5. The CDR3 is CASSWGTSGGVADTQYF. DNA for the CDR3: TGTGCCAGCAGCTGGGGGACTAGCGGGGGGGTCGCAGATACGCAGTATTTT.

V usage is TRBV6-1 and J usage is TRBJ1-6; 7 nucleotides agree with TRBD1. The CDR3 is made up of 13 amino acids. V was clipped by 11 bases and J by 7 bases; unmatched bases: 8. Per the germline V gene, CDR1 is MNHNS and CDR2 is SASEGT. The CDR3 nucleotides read TGTGCCCACCACGAGGGGGCAAATTCACCCCTCCACTTT. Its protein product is CAHHEGANSPLHF.

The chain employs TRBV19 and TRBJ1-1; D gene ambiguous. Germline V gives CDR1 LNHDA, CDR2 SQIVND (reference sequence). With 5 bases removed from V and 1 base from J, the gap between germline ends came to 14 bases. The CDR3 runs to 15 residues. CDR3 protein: CASSPIAASNTEAFF. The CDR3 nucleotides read TGTGCCAGTAGTCCCATTGCGGCCTCGAACACTGAAGCTTTCTTT.

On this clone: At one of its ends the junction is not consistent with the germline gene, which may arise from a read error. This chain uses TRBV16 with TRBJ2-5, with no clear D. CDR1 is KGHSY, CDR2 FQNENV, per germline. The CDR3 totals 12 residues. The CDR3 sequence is CASSQYLETIHF. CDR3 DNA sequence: TGTGCCAGCAGCCAATATCTGGAGACCATTCACTTC.

This chain's CDR3 is CASSTGGLGTGELFF. The CDR3 DNA reads TGTGCCAGCAGTACCGGGGGTCTCGGCACCGGGGAGCTGTTTTTT. The chain combines TRBV6-4 with TRBJ2-2; the D gene is possibly TRBD2 (6 bases). Germline loops: CDR1 MRHNA, CDR2 SNTAGT. This CDR3 comprises 15 residues. Trimming stripped 5 bases from V and 4 bases from J, with 14 bases between.

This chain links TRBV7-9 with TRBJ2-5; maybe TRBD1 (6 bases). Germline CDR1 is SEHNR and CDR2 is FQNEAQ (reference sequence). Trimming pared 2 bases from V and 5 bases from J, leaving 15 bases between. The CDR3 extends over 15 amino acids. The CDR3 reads CASSLSPGQGETQYF. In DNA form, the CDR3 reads TGTGCCAGCAGCTTAAGTCCAGGGCAGGGGGAGACCCAGTACTTC.

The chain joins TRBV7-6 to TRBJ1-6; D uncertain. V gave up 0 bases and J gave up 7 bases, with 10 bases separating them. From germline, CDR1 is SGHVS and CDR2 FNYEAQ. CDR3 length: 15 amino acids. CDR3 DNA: TGTGCCAGCAGCTTAGCCCGGGTTGGGAATTCACCCCTCCACTTT. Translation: CASSLARVGNSPLHF.

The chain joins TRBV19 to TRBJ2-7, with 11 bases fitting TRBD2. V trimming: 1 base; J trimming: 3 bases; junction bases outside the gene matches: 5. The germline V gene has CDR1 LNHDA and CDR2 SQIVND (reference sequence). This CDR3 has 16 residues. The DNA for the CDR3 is TGTGCCAGTAGTATAGCGGCTAGCGGGGGGTTCTACGAGCAGTACTTC. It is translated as CASSIAASGGFYEQYF.

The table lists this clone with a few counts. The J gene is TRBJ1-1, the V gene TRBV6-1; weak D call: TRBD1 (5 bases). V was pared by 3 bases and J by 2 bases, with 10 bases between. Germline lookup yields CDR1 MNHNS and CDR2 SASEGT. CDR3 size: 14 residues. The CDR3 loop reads CASSEAGYNTEAFF. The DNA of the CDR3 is TGTGCCAGCAGTGAGGCAGGGTATAACACTGAAGCTTTCTTT.

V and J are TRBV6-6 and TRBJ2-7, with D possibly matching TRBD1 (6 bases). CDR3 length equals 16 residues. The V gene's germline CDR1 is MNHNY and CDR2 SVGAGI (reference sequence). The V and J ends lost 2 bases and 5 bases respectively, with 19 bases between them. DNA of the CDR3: TGTGCCAGCAGTTACCCTGGGACAATAGATCGGAACGAGCAGTACTTC. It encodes CASSYPGTIDRNEQYF.

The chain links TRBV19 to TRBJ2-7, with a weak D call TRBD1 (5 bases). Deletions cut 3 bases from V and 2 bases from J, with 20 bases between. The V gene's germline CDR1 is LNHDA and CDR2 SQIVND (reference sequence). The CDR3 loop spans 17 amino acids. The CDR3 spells CASSIGAVPGDTYEQYF. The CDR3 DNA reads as TGTGCCAGTAGTATTGGGGCAGTCCCCGGTGATACCTACGAGCAGTACTTC.

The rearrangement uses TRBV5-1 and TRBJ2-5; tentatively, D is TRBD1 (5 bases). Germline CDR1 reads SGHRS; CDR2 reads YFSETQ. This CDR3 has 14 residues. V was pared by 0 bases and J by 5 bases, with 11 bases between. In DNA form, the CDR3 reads TGCGCCAGCAGCTTGGATAGGGGAAGGGAGACCCAGTACTTC. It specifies CASSLDRGRETQYF.

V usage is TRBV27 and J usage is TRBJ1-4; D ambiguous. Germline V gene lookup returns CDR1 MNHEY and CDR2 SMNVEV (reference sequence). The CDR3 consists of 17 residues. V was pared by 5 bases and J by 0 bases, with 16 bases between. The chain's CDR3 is CASSPFPYRSTNEKLFF. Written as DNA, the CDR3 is TGTGCCAGCAGTCCCTTCCCCTACAGATCAACTAATGAAAAACTGTTTTTT. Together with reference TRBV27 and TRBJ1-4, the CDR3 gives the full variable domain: EAQVTQNPRYLITVTGKKLTVTCSQNMNHEYMSWYRQDPGLGLRQIYYSMNVEVTDKGDVPEGYKVSRKEKRNFPLILESPSPNQTSLYFCASSPFPYRSTNEKLFFGSGTQLSVL.

The CDR3 here is CASSWSMNTEAFF. CDR3 sequence (DNA): TGTGCCAGCAGCTGGTCTATGAACACTGAAGCTTTCTTT. The chain carries TRBV7-2 and TRBJ1-1; D gene ambiguous. The CDR3 runs 13 residues. Trimming shortened V by 4 bases and J by 0 bases, and 6 bases separated the two germline ends. Per germline, CDR1 SGHTA and CDR2 FQGNSA.

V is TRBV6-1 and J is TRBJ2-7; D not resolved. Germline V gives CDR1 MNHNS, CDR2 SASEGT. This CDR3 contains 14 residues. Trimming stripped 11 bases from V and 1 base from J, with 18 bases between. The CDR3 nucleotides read TGTGCCTCCCAGAGCTTCACTATTTCCTACGAGCAGTACTTC. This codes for CASQSFTISYEQYF.